Listed below are T cell receptor beta chains from one sample, sequenced in a study of OX40 agonist ivuxolimab in advanced cancers. The repertoire was sequenced with immunoSEQ multiplex PCR; TCRdb's copy has only in-frame clones and lacks some. The table shows under 80,000 clones, with approximately 92% occurring only once. The sequenced sample was CD4+ or CD8+ T cells sorted from blood, obtained in a trial of the OX40 agonist ivuxolimab. These receptors all come from an adult with an advanced solid tumor such as melanoma, head and neck, liver or kidney cancer. The CDR3 runs from the conserved cysteine through the conserved F or W. The D gene is left open where the match is weak. Expanded clones are given a class, and other clones once, few, many or no size at all.

CASSLVSNDQETQYF	TGCGCCAGCAGCTTGGTTTCGAACGACCAAGAGACCCAGTACTTC	15	TRBJ2-5	once	TRBV5-1	.
CASSPMQGYEQFF	TGTGCCAGCAGCCCCATGCAGGGATATGAGCAGTTCTTC	13	TRBJ2-1	once	TRBV7-6	.
CASRPFGANDSPLHF	TGTGCCAGCAGGCCTTTTGGAGCCAACGATTCACCCCTCCACTTT	15	TRBJ1-6	.	TRBV11-2	.
CASSLPGAEAFF	TGTGCCAGCAGTCTCCCAGGGGCTGAAGCTTTCTTT	12	TRBJ1-1	.	TRBV27	.
CASSLAGGEQYF	TGCGCCAGCAGCTTGGCCGGGGGGGAGCAGTACTTC	12	TRBJ2-7	.	TRBV5-1	TRBD2
CSVVQGYGYTF	TGCAGCGTTGTACAGGGCTATGGCTACACCTTC	11	TRBJ1-2	.	TRBV29-1	.
CASSSLTGQRSTDTQYF	TGTGCCAGCAGCTCACTCACGGGACAGCGAAGCACAGATACGCAGTATTTT	17	TRBJ2-3	.	TRBV7-9	TRBD1
CSVERVGSEGNTIYF	TGCAGCGTTGAACGGGTTGGGTCGGAGGGAAACACCATATATTTT	15	TRBJ1-3	once	TRBV29-1	.
CASSELGDRDGGEQFF	TGTGCCAGCTCGGAACTTGGGGACAGGGATGGAGGTGAGCAGTTCTTC	16	TRBJ2-1	.	TRBV13	TRBD1
CAWSVGRGTNEQFF	TGTGCCTGGAGTGTTGGGCGGGGGACGAATGAGCAGTTCTTC	14	TRBJ2-1	once	TRBV30	TRBD2
CASSLANSLSHNEKLFF	TGTGCCAGCAGCTTAGCGAATTCACTGAGCCATAATGAAAAACTGTTTTTT	17	TRBJ1-4	.	TRBV7-9	.
CASSDYRGENEKLFF	TGTGCCAGCAGCGACTACAGGGGAGAAAATGAAAAACTGTTTTTT	15	TRBJ1-4	.	TRBV7-9	TRBD1
CASKTVGTGAHGYTF	TGTGCCAGCAAAACCGTGGGGACAGGGGCCCATGGCTACACCTTC	15	TRBJ1-2	.	TRBV2	TRBD1
CASSPRGGAYEQYF	TGTGCCAGCAGCCCTCGTGGGGGGGCCTACGAGCAGTACTTC	14	TRBJ2-7	.	TRBV7-6	TRBD2
CASSEGGLEQYF	TGTGCCAGCAGCGAAGGTGGGTTGGAGCAGTACTTC	12	TRBJ2-7	.	TRBV5-6	.
CASSYSRLMNTEAFF	TGTGCCAGCAGTTACTCAAGGTTGATGAACACTGAAGCTTTCTTT	15	TRBJ1-1	once	TRBV6-5	.
CASSSDTYEQYF	TGTGCCAGCAGCTCGGACACCTACGAGCAGTACTTC	12	TRBJ2-7	.	TRBV7-9	.
CASSVTDRGNSPLHF	TGTGCCAGCAGCGTAACGGACAGGGGGAATTCACCCCTCCACTTT	15	TRBJ1-6	.	TRBV9	TRBD1
CSVVTAMNTEAFF	TGCAGCGTTGTCACGGCTATGAACACTGAAGCTTTCTTT	13	TRBJ1-1	.	TRBV29-1	.
CASSNNPMGGDTQYF	TGCGCCAGCAGCAATAATCCAATGGGGGGAGATACGCAGTATTTT	15	TRBJ2-3	.	TRBV4-1	.
CASTREWSMNEKLFF	TGTGCCAGCACCCGAGAGTGGAGTATGAATGAAAAACTGTTTTTT	15	TRBJ1-4	once	TRBV11-2	.
CASSTRGGAIPYEQYF	TGTGCCAGCAGCACCCGCGGGGGGGCGATCCCCTACGAGCAGTACTTC	16	TRBJ2-7	.	TRBV7-8	TRBD2
CAISESGLSVTDTQYF	TGTGCCATCAGTGAGTCGGGCCTTTCCGTCACAGATACGCAGTATTTT	16	TRBJ2-3	.	TRBV10-3	.
CASSLEGKDWGDTQYF	TGCGCCAGCAGCTTGGAGGGCAAGGACTGGGGAGATACGCAGTATTTT	16	TRBJ2-3	.	TRBV5-1	.
CASSLPADLNYGYTF	TGTGCCAGCAGCTTACCGGCAGACCTTAACTATGGCTACACCTTC	15	TRBJ1-2	once	TRBV5-8	.
CASSLSLGMNTEAFF	TGTGCCAGCAGTTTATCGCTCGGTATGAACACTGAAGCTTTCTTT	15	TRBJ1-1	.	TRBV27	.
CASRFLARDNEQFF	TGTGCCAGCAGGTTCCTGGCTCGGGACAATGAGCAGTTCTTC	14	TRBJ2-1	.	TRBV6-5	.
CASSQFGALDNEQFF	TGTGCCAGCAGCCAATTCGGAGCGTTGGACAATGAGCAGTTCTTC	15	TRBJ2-1	few	TRBV16	.
CASSPGQIYGYTF	TGTGCCAGCAGCCCGGGACAGATCTATGGCTACACCTTC	13	TRBJ1-2	.	TRBV5-5	TRBD1
CASSTPGQGAWETQYF	TGTGCCAGCAGCACACCGGGACAGGGGGCATGGGAGACCCAGTACTTC	16	TRBJ2-5	.	TRBV11-2	TRBD1
CASSQDQGASEQYF	TGCGCCAGCAGCCAAGATCAAGGGGCGTCCGAGCAGTACTTC	14	TRBJ2-7	.	TRBV4-1	.
CASSLGSPVQPQHF	TGTGCCAGCAGCTTGGGCTCCCCCGTGCAGCCCCAGCATTTT	14	TRBJ1-5	.	TRBV7-9	.
CASTHEGGAGNQPQHF	TGTGCCAGCACCCACGAGGGGGGGGCTGGCAATCAGCCCCAGCATTTT	16	TRBJ1-5	.	TRBV6-6	.
CASSQEAGYSYEQYF	TGCGCCAGCAGCCAAGAGGCAGGGTACTCCTACGAGCAGTACTTC	15	TRBJ2-7	.	TRBV4-1	.
CASTLRGAAEAFF	TGTGCCAGCACACTCAGGGGGGCCGCTGAAGCTTTCTTT	13	TRBJ1-1	few	TRBV13	TRBD1
CASKPGQGSIPLHF	TGTGCCAGCAAGCCGGGACAGGGGAGTATTCCCCTCCACTTC	14	TRBJ1-6	.	TRBV6-5	TRBD1
CASSLVREYEQFF	TGTGCCAGCAGCTTAGTTAGGGAGTATGAGCAGTTCTTC	13	TRBJ2-1	once	TRBV13	.
CASSSGQGLQQPQHF	TGTGCCAGCAGCAGTGGACAGGGCCTTCAACAGCCCCAGCATTTT	15	TRBJ1-5	.	TRBV2	TRBD1
CASSRLRGGTEAFF	TGTGCCAGCAGTCGACTCCGAGGGGGCACTGAAGCTTTCTTT	14	TRBJ1-1	.	TRBV28	.
CASSYRAGETEAFF	TGTGCCAGCAGTTACAGGGCGGGGGAAACTGAAGCTTTCTTT	14	TRBJ1-1	.	TRBV6-5	.
CASSPSGGSEAFF	TGTGCCAGCAGCCCTAGTGGGGGTTCTGAAGCTTTCTTT	13	TRBJ1-1	.	TRBV9	.
CASSQGETGELFF	TGTGCCAGCAGTCAAGGCGAGACCGGGGAGCTGTTTTTT	13	TRBJ2-2	.	TRBV6-5	.
CASSSDRAYYGYTF	TGTGCCAGCAGTTCAGACAGGGCCTACTATGGCTACACCTTC	14	TRBJ1-2	.	TRBV7-9	TRBD1
CASSWTVLNTEAFF	TGTGCCAGCAGCTGGACGGTCTTGAACACTGAAGCTTTCTTT	14	TRBJ1-1	once	TRBV5-6	.
CASSSGLNYGYTF	TGTGCCAGCAGTTCGGGCCTTAACTATGGCTACACCTTC	13	TRBJ1-2	.	TRBV27	.
CASSLTGSPYEQYF	TGTGCCAGCAGCTTAACAGGGAGCCCCTACGAGCAGTACTTC	14	TRBJ2-7	.	TRBV7-9	.
CASSIGAGETYNEQFF	TGCGCCAGCAGCATAGGCGCCGGGGAAACCTACAATGAGCAGTTCTTC	16	TRBJ2-1	.	TRBV4-3	.
CAISATWTGAEVDTQYF	TGTGCCATCAGTGCCACCTGGACAGGGGCCGAGGTAGATACGCAGTATTTT	17	TRBJ2-3	.	TRBV10-3	TRBD1
CASSQVPGLETSTDTQYF	TGTGCCAGCAGCCAAGTCCCGGGACTAGAAACTAGCACAGATACGCAGTATTTT	18	TRBJ2-3	.	TRBV7-2	TRBD2
CASRTGGEGDQRPQHF	TGTGCCAGCAGGACAGGGGGGGAAGGGGACCAGCGGCCCCAGCATTTT	16	TRBJ1-5	.	TRBV2	TRBD1
CAWSQIGGSYNEQFF	TGTGCCTGGAGTCAAATCGGCGGCTCCTACAATGAGCAGTTCTTC	15	TRBJ2-1	.	TRBV30	.
CASSFGVNYGYTF	TGCGCCAGCAGCTTCGGAGTTAACTATGGCTACACCTTC	13	TRBJ1-2	.	TRBV5-1	.